These T cell receptor beta chains were read from a single sample in a study of T cell changes during pregnancy in multiple sclerosis. Produced via immunoSEQ multiplex PCR; TCRdb's table is partial and in-frame only. The sample has about 23,000 clones, roughly 87% seen once; the top ten hold roughly 7.7%. The sequenced sample was CD8+ T cells from peripheral blood mononuclear cells, obtained after pregnancy. The receptors shown here come from a female donor with multiple sclerosis, enrolled in a pregnancy study. Both conserved end residues are part of each CDR3. A D gene is named only where the DNA matches it firmly. The size entry is marked missing in some rows and otherwise reads once, few, many or a size class.

V	size	D	J	CDR3	DNA
TRBV5-1	.	.	TRBJ1-2	CASSLDSSSLYGYTF	TGCGCCAGCAGCTTGGACAGTTCGTCCCTCTATGGCTACACCTTC
TRBV10-3	.	TRBD2	TRBJ2-3	CAISEGLAGGLDTQYF	TGTGCCATCAGTGAGGGTCTAGCGGGAGGGCTAGATACGCAGTATTTT
TRBV5-4	.	.	TRBJ2-3	CASSLDLGARDTQYF	TGTGCCAGCAGCTTGGATCTGGGGGCTCGAGATACGCAGTATTTT
TRBV5-6	.	TRBD2	TRBJ2-7	CASSPLAGDSYEQYF	TGTGCCAGCAGCCCACTAGCGGGGGATTCCTACGAGCAGTACTTC
TRBV7-9	.	.	TRBJ1-1	CASSFGRTEAFF	TGTGCCAGCAGCTTCGGGAGGACTGAAGCTTTCTTT
TRBV11-2	few	.	TRBJ1-1	CASSLGTGRRRDTEAFF	TGTGCCAGCAGCTTAGGTACAGGGAGAAGGAGAGACACTGAAGCTTTCTTT
TRBV5-6	.	TRBD1	TRBJ2-7	CASSFLRTGGYEQYF	TGTGCCAGCAGCTTTCTTCGGACAGGGGGCTACGAGCAGTACTTC
TRBV9	.	TRBD2	TRBJ2-1	CASSVEQANVLAGVDNEQFF	TGTGCCAGCAGCGTAGAACAGGCGAACGTACTAGCGGGGGTCGACAATGAGCAGTTCTTC
TRBV7-6	.	TRBD1	TRBJ2-7	CASSSGQGAYEQYF	TGTGCCAGCAGCTCGGGACAGGGGGCCTACGAGCAGTACTTC
TRBV9	.	.	TRBJ2-7	CASSVEGGVDDEQYF	TGTGCCAGCAGCGTAGAAGGGGGAGTGGATGACGAGCAGTACTTC
TRBV7-3	.	.	TRBJ2-3	CASSSLPTDTQYF	TGTGCCAGCAGCTCTCTTCCCACAGATACGCAGTATTTT
TRBV4-1	once	TRBD1	TRBJ2-7	CASSQGTGSSYEQYF	TGCGCCAGCAGCCAAGGGACAGGGAGCTCCTACGAGCAGTACTTC
TRBV5-4	.	TRBD2	TRBJ2-1	CASSGLANEQFF	TGTGCCAGCAGCGGACTAGCGAATGAGCAGTTCTTC
TRBV7-2	.	TRBD2	TRBJ2-7	CASSSFSQGLGYEQYF	TGTGCCAGCAGCTCCTTCTCACAGGGACTAGGCTACGAGCAGTACTTC
TRBV28	.	.	TRBJ2-6	CASRQATGDSGANVLTF	TGTGCCAGCAGACAAGCCACGGGGGACTCTGGGGCCAACGTCCTGACTTTC
TRBV11-2	.	.	TRBJ2-7	CASSRRVFYEQYF	TGTGCCAGCAGCCGCAGGGTTTTCTACGAGCAGTACTTC
TRBV27	.	TRBD2	TRBJ2-1	CAVGDYLYNEQFF	TGTGCCGTTGGGGACTACTTATACAATGAGCAGTTCTTC
TRBV5-1	.	.	TRBJ1-1	CASSQNTEAFF	TGCGCCAGCAGCCAAAACACTGAAGCTTTCTTT
TRBV9	.	.	TRBJ2-7	CASSVDGRGWDEQYF	TGTGCCAGCAGCGTAGATGGCAGGGGTTGGGACGAGCAGTACTTC
TRBV4-2	.	TRBD2	TRBJ2-1	CASSQDWTSGYNEQFF	TGTGCCAGCAGCCAAGACTGGACTAGCGGTTACAATGAGCAGTTCTTC
TRBV7-8	.	TRBD2	TRBJ2-1	CASSLEGTSGHQQFF	TGTGCCAGCAGCTTAGAGGGGACTAGCGGACACCAGCAGTTCTTC
TRBV19	once	TRBD1	TRBJ2-7	CASSTGQGFPYEQYF	TGTGCCAGTAGTACGGGACAGGGGTTCCCCTACGAGCAGTACTTC
TRBV15	.	TRBD1	TRBJ2-5	CATSRWGRDRGQETQYF	TGTGCCACCAGCAGGTGGGGCCGGGACAGGGGACAAGAGACCCAGTACTTC
TRBV29-1	.	TRBD2	TRBJ2-7	CSVERLAGTYEQYF	TGCAGCGTTGAAAGGCTAGCGGGCACCTACGAGCAGTACTTC
TRBV15	.	.	TRBJ1-1	CATSPGLNTEAFF	TGTGCCACCAGCCCAGGGTTGAACACTGAAGCTTTCTTT
TRBV27	.	TRBD1	TRBJ1-1	CASSLTGHKMNTEAFF	TGTGCCAGCAGTTTGACAGGGCATAAAATGAACACTGAAGCTTTCTTT
TRBV6-4	.	.	TRBJ2-3	CASSDTADTDTQYF	TGTGCCAGCAGTGACACAGCGGACACAGATACGCAGTATTTT
TRBV14	.	.	TRBJ1-2	CASSQEWEGPWSGYTF	TGTGCCAGCAGCCAAGAGTGGGAGGGTCCCTGGAGTGGCTACACCTTC
TRBV5-4	.	TRBD2	TRBJ2-2	CASSLLAGGPSAGELFF	TGTGCCAGCAGCTTACTAGCGGGAGGGCCCTCGGCCGGGGAGCTGTTTTTT